Listed here are 26 T cell receptor beta chains from one sample, sequenced in a study of T-cell reconstitution after alpha-beta-depleted transplantation in children. Study-wide points: Roughly two months post-transplant, alpha-beta T cells reportedly originated from several hundred graft clones that had expanded.

These TCRs are of unknown antigen specificity. During its preparation, the TCRbeta library received unique molecular identifiers. One entry per CDR3 protein, called by TCRdb with MiXCR from the PCR reads. The sample records fewer than 40,000 distinct CDR3 sequences, over 6.5% being singletons. This material consisted of peripheral blood, taken 60 days after TCRalphabeta/CD19-depleted stem cell transplant. These receptors were obtained from a child younger than two who had a stem cell transplant for acute myeloid leukemia, so the T cells may come from the graft donor.

This clonotype was seen at least ten times. This chain connects TRBV15 to TRBJ1-5; tentative D call: TRBD1 (6 bases). CDR3 length: 18 residues. Germline values: CDR1 LNHNV, CDR2 YYDKDF (reference sequence). Trimming cost V 0 bases and J 2 bases, with 17 bases left between them. In nucleotides, the CDR3 is TGTGCCACCAGCAGAGATGGGGGCCCGGGACACCGCAATCAGCCCCAGCATTTT. Its protein is CATSRDGGPGHRNQPQHF.

This clonotype has a count of ten or more. J is TRBJ2-1 and V is TRBV29-1, with D hard to call. The germline CDR1 and CDR2 sequences are SQVTM and ANQGSEA. The CDR3 runs to 12 residues. V was clipped by 7 bases and J by 6 bases, with 13 bases between them. The CDR3 DNA reads TGCAGCGCCGGACCCGGTGGCAATGAGCAGTTCTTC. It is translated as CSAGPGGNEQFF.

In its sample, this clonotype was seen many times. The rearrangement uses TRBV12-3 or TRBV12-4 and TRBJ1-2, with no clear D. The CDR3 is 13 residues long. The V end lost 4 bases, the J end lost 8 bases, and 14 bases lay between the germline ends. In DNA form, the CDR3 reads TGTGCCAGCAGTTACGGAACTCCAGGAGGCTACACCTTC. It encodes CASSYGTPGGYTF.

The chain employs TRBV20-1 and TRBJ2-1; D possibly uses TRBD1 or TRBD2 (5 bases each). Germline V gene sequence: CDR1 DFQATT, CDR2 SNEGSKA (reference sequence). The CDR3 spans 17 residues. The CDR3 bases are TGCTGCGCTAGGGGAAGGGCGCTGGGGGTCTCCTACAATGAGCAGTTCTTC. Amino acid sequence: CCARGRALGVSYNEQFF.

This clonotype was detected many times. The gene calls are TRBV5-1 and TRBJ2-7; D is undetermined. This CDR3 region has 14 residues. Germline V gene data show CDR1 as SGHRS and CDR2 as YFSETQ. The V gene lost 1 base and the J gene lost 2 bases, with 10 bases spanning the gap. The CDR3 region is CASSLIQQTYEQYF. The CDR3 DNA sequence: TGCGCCAGCAGCTTGATCCAGCAAACCTACGAGCAGTACTTC.

This clonotype was seen repeatedly, ten times or more. This sequence joins TRBV5-1 and TRBJ1-4; 8 positions match TRBD1. The germline CDR1 and CDR2 sequences are SGHRS and YFSETQ. The CDR3 sequence is 17 residues long. Trimming removed 1 base from V and 2 bases from J; junction bases left unmatched: 7. Written as DNA, the CDR3 is TGCGCCAGCAGCTTGCCCGGACAGGGAGCGACTAATGAAAAACTGTTTTTT. As protein: CASSLPGQGATNEKLFF.

This clonotype came up many times. The V and J genes are TRBV9 and TRBJ1-1; D gene ambiguous. Trimming removed 0 bases at V and 1 base at J, with 4 bases between. CDR3 length equals 13 residues. The germline V gene encodes CDR1 SGDLS and CDR2 YYNGEE. CDR3 residues: CASSVVKNTEAFF. The CDR3 DNA follows: TGTGCCAGCAGCGTAGTCAAGAACACTGAAGCTTTCTTT.

The table lists this clonotype with a few counts. The J gene is TRBJ2-3, the V gene TRBV7-9; the D call may be TRBD1 or TRBD2 (7 bases each). The CDR3 length is 16 residues. Germline loops: CDR1 SEHNR, CDR2 FQNEAQ (reference sequence). V lost 5 bases, J lost 4 bases, and 19 bases lay in between. CDR3 sequence (DNA): TGTGCCAGCAGCCCCGGGGAGGGGGCGAGAGCAGATACGCAGTATTTT. Residues: CASSPGEGARADTQYF.

This clonotype was recorded many times. The chain couples TRBV6-1 to TRBJ2-4; 8 bases agree with TRBD1. Trimming took 7 bases from V and 0 from J; bases not matched to a gene: 8. Germline assignment: CDR1 MNHNS and CDR2 SASEGT. The CDR3 length is 16 residues. The chain's CDR3 is CASTQDRGLAKNIQYF. DNA for the CDR3: TGTGCCAGCACCCAAGACAGGGGATTAGCCAAAAACATTCAGTACTTC.

In its sample, this clonotype was seen many times. This sequence joins TRBV5-1 and TRBJ2-7, with 7 bases fitting TRBD2. V lost 4 bases, J lost 4 bases, and 2 bases stayed unmatched. Germline V CDR1 and CDR2: SGHRS, YFSETQ. This CDR3 contains 12 residues. The DNA for the CDR3 is TGCGCCAGCAGCGACGGGAGGTACGAGCAGTACTTC. Translated: CASSDGRYEQYF.

This clonotype occurred many times. The chain has TRBV28 and TRBJ2-7; 8 bases align to TRBD2. Unmatched junction bases numbered 9, after V lost 8 bases and J lost 3 bases. The CDR3 contains 14 residues. Germline V CDR1 and CDR2: MDHEN, SYDVKM. The CDR3 sequence is CASSPRGANYEQYF. CDR3 coding DNA: TGTGCCAGCTCCCCGCGGGGGGCGAACTACGAGCAGTACTTC.

This clonotype showed up many times. The chain combines TRBV7-9 with TRBJ2-3; TRBD1 or TRBD2 may be the D gene (5 bases each). The CDR3 is 16 residues long. Trimming removed 4 bases at V and 0 bases at J, with 14 bases between. Germline CDR1 reads SEHNR; CDR2 reads FQNEAQ (reference sequence). CDR3 region: CASSSWRGESTDTQYF. Written as DNA, the CDR3 is TGTGCCAGCAGCTCCTGGAGAGGGGAAAGCACAGATACGCAGTATTTT. The full variable domain, completed using reference TRBV7-9 and TRBJ2-3, is DTGVSQNPRHKITKRGQNVTFRCDPISEHNRLYWYRQTLGQGPEFLTYFQNEAQLEKSRLLSDRFSAERPKGSFSTLEIQRTEQGDSAMYLCASSSWRGESTDTQYFGPGTRLTVL.

This clonotype was detected ten times or more. The chain has TRBV7-9 and TRBJ2-7; weak D call: TRBD1 (6 bases). The CDR3 length is 12 residues. Germline values: CDR1 SEHNR, CDR2 FQNEAQ (reference sequence). The V gene lost 5 bases and the J gene lost 3 bases, with 8 bases spanning the gap. The CDR3 sequence is CASSGDNYEQYF. As DNA, the CDR3 is TGTGCCAGCAGCGGGGACAACTACGAGCAGTACTTC.

This chain connects TRBV28 to TRBJ2-7, with D maybe TRBD2 (5 bases). The assigned J gene may be wrong: the sequence end matches TRBJ2-1 better. This CDR3 contains 13 residues. Per the germline V gene, CDR1 is MDHEN and CDR2 is SYDVKM. Here the CDR3 DNA reads TGTGCCAGCATGGGTAGCGTGTACAATGAGCAGTTCTTC. This translates into CASMGSVYNEQFF.

This clonotype showed up many times. V usage is TRBV27 and J usage is TRBJ2-7; D gene unclear. Trimming shortened V by 3 bases and J by 0 bases, and 6 bases separated the two germline ends. Germline V gene sequence: CDR1 MNHEY, CDR2 SMNVEV (reference sequence). CDR3 length: 13 residues. The CDR3 DNA is TGTGCCAGCAGTTTCTCAGGCTCCTACGAGCAGTACTTC. Encoded protein: CASSFSGSYEQYF.

This clonotype was picked up many times. The CDR3: CASSRLRTSGRRAGYEQYF. The CDR3 DNA sequence: TGTGCCAGCAGTCGACTCCGGACTAGCGGGAGGAGAGCGGGATACGAGCAGTACTTC. This chain connects TRBV6-2 or TRBV6-3 to TRBJ2-7; 14 bases map to TRBD2. The CDR3 runs 19 residues. J gave up 4 bases and V 5 bases, and 16 bases lay outside the gene matches. The germline V gene has CDR1 MNHEY and CDR2 SVGEGT.

There are many counts of this clonotype. The V and J genes are TRBV5-6 and TRBJ1-4, with 7 positions matching TRBD1. The V segment lost 0 bases and the J segment 7 bases; nucleotides outside the gene matches: 3. The CDR3 is 14 residues long. Germline V gene data show CDR1 as SGHDT and CDR2 as YYEEEE. CDR3 protein: CASSLDRGGEKLFF. CDR3 DNA: TGTGCCAGCAGCTTGGACAGGGGAGGTGAAAAACTGTTTTTT.

The chain has TRBV10-3 and TRBJ2-2; TRBD1 aligns across 9 bases. The CDR3 contains 15 residues. The J segment lost 3 bases and the V segment lost 2 bases, leaving 1 base of the junction unmatched. CDR1 ENHRY and CDR2 SYGVKD come from the germline V gene. CDR3 amino acids: CAISEGQGYTGELFF. The CDR3 nucleotides are TGTGCCATCAGTGAGGGACAGGGGTACACCGGGGAGCTGTTTTTT.

There are many counts of this clonotype. This chain joins TRBV12-3 or TRBV12-4 and TRBJ2-5, with 7 bases matching TRBD2. The CDR3 extends over 15 amino acids. The V segment lost 7 bases and the J segment 5 bases; nucleotides outside the gene matches: 13. Here the CDR3 DNA reads TGTGCCAGCACCCCCGGGGGGAGGGCGTCGGAGACCCAGTACTTC. Translation gives CASTPGGRASETQYF.

This clonotype was seen many times. The chain employs TRBV10-3 and TRBJ2-6, with D perhaps TRBD2 (6 bases). Germline-derived CDR1 and CDR2 are ENHRY and SYGVKD. The CDR3 loop spans 17 amino acids. The germline V and J ends were trimmed by 4 bases and 0 bases, with 13 bases remaining between them. Here the CDR3 reads CAISAGGTGSGANVLTF. In DNA, the CDR3 is TGTGCCATCAGTGCCGGCGGGACGGGCTCTGGGGCCAACGTCCTGACTTTC.

This clonotype appeared many times. The chain couples TRBV20-1 to TRBJ2-2; 13 bases line up with TRBD2. This CDR3 comprises 16 residues. V lost 3 bases and J lost 5; bases outside the gene matches: 6. The germline gives CDR1 DFQATT, CDR2 SNEGSKA (reference sequence). CDR3 nucleotide sequence: TGCAGTGCTAGTGGACTAGCGGGAGTACGGACCGGGGAGCTGTTTTTT. It translates to CSASGLAGVRTGELFF.

V gene TRBV5-6 combines with J gene TRBJ1-4; D is ambiguous. This CDR3 has 14 residues. From germline, CDR1 is SGHDT and CDR2 YYEEEE. Trimming removed 4 bases at V and 6 bases at J, with 13 bases between. This CDR3 is CASSPGLTDEKLFF. The CDR3 nucleotides read TGTGCCAGCAGCCCCGGGCTAACCGATGAAAAACTGTTTTTT. Supplemented by reference TRBV5-6 and TRBJ1-4, the full variable domain reads DAGVTQSPTHLIKTRGQQVTLRCSPKSGHDTVSWYQQALGQGPQFIFQYYEEEERQRGNFPDRFSGHQFPNYSSELNVNALLLGDSALYLCASSPGLTDEKLFFGSGTQLSVL.

This clonotype was counted at least ten times. CDR3 amino acids: CATSDFSGYNEQFF. CDR3 nucleotides: TGTGCCACCAGTGATTTCTCGGGTTACAATGAGCAGTTCTTC. V gene TRBV24-1 combines with J gene TRBJ2-1; no definite D call. Between the trimmed V and J ends, which lost 1 base and 4 bases, there was a span of 7 bases. Germline CDR1 reads KGHDR; CDR2 reads SFDVKD. The CDR3 extends over 14 amino acids.

In this sample, this clonotype turned up many times. This rearrangement joins TRBV11-1 to TRBJ2-4, with D possibly TRBD1 on 6 matching bases. CDR1 SGHAT and CDR2 FQDESV come from the germline V gene (reference sequence). V lost 1 base, J lost 0 bases, and 22 bases lay in between. CDR3 length: 20 residues. The CDR3 DNA reads as TGTGCCAGCAGCTTAGACCAATGGACAGCCTTCAGGCTAGCCAAAAACATTCAGTACTTC. Its protein is CASSLDQWTAFRLAKNIQYF.

This clonotype was seen many times. As DNA, the CDR3 is TGTGCCAGCTCACCCGCGCGGCAAGAGACCCAGTACTTC. This gives the protein CASSPARQETQYF. The chain recombines TRBV18 with TRBJ2-5; no definite D call. CDR1 KGHSH and CDR2 LQKENI come from the germline V gene. Trimming took off 3 bases at V and 2 bases at J, with 7 bases between the two ends. The CDR3 sequence is 13 residues long. Full variable domain (outside the CDR3, taken from reference TRBV18 and TRBJ2-5): NAGVMQNPRHLVRRRGQEARLRCSPMKGHSHVYWYRQLPEEGLKFMVYLQKENIIDESGMPKERFSAEFPKEGPSILRIQQVVRGDSAAYFCASSPARQETQYFGPGTRLLVL.

The genes are TRBV5-4 and TRBJ2-7, with D maybe TRBD1 (5 bases). V lost 2 bases, J lost 5 bases, and 20 bases lay in between. CDR1 and CDR2 (germline): SGHNT, YYREEE (reference sequence). The CDR3 contains 16 residues. The CDR3 DNA reads as TGTGCCAGCAGCTTTCTTAGGGGCAAGAATCTCCACGAGCAGTACTTC. This codes for CASSFLRGKNLHEQYF. Together with reference TRBV5-4 and TRBJ2-7, the CDR3 gives the full variable domain: ETGVTQSPTHLIKTRGQQVTLRCSSQSGHNTVSWYQQALGQGPQFIFQYYREEENGRGNFPPRFSGLQFPNYSSELNVNALELDDSALYLCASSFLRGKNLHEQYFGPGTRLTVT.